Sequencing of this T cell receptor beta chain was carried out in a study of identical twins. This clonotype was seen a few times. Its target is not known. TCRdb re-called the 5' RACE reads through MiXCR, storing one row per CDR3 protein. The sample has around 680,000 distinct CDR3 sequences; more than 6.5% are singletons. CDR3 size: 13 residues. Trimming cost V 4 bases and J 6 bases; bases outside gene matches: 6. CDR1 MDHEN and CDR2 SYDVKM come from the germline V gene. Study observations and caveats: A lower insertion count was a feature of abundant cord blood beta clonotypes, with no such feature in memory repertoires.

These data were also filed under a second study, of yellow fever vaccine responses in identical twins.

The receptor's source is a woman aged 18-29 years in good health. Sequencing was performed on PBMCs. The chain links TRBV28 to TRBJ2-7; 7 bases line up with TRBD2. In nucleotides, the CDR3 is TGTGCCAGCAGTTACGGGAGGTCTAGCGAGCAGTACTTC. Translating it yields CASSYGRSSEQYF.